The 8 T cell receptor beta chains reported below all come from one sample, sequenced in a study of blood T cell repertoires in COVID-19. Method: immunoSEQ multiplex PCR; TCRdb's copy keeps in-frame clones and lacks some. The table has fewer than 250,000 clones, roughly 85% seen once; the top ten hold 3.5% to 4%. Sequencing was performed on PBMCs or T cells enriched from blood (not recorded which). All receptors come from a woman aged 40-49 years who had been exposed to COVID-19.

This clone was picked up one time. The CDR3 is CASSTYRSSGNTIYF. The CDR3 nucleotides read TGTGCCAGTAGTACCTACAGGAGCTCTGGAAACACCATATATTTT. V and J are TRBV19 and TRBJ1-3, with D perhaps TRBD1 (5 bases). The V and J ends lost 4 bases and 0 bases respectively, with 10 bases between them. Germline CDR1 LNHDA, CDR2 SQIVND (reference sequence). CDR3 size: 15 residues.

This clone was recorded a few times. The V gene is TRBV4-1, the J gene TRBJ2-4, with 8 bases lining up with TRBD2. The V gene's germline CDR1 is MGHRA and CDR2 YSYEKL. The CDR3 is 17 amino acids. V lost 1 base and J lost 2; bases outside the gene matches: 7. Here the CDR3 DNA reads TGCGCCAGCAGCCAAGCGACCGGGGGGGCTTCCAAAAACATTCAGTACTTC. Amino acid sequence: CASSQATGGASKNIQYF.

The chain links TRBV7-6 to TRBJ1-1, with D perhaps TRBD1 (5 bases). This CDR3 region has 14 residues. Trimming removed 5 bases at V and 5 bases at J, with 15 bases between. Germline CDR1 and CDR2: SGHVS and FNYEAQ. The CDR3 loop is CASSVGPQETEAFF. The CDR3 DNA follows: TGTGCCAGCAGCGTGGGGCCGCAGGAAACTGAAGCTTTCTTT.

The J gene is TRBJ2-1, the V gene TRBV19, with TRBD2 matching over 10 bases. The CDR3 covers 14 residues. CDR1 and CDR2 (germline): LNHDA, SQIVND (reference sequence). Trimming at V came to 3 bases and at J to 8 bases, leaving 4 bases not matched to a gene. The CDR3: CASSMRLAGDEQFF. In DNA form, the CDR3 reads TGTGCCAGTAGTATGCGGCTAGCGGGGGATGAGCAGTTCTTC.

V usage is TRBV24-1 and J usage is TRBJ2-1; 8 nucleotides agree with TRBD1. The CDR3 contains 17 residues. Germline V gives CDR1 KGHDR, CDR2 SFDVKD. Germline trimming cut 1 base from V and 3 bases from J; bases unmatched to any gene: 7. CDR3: CATSDFQPGGFYNEQFF. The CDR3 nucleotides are TGTGCCACCAGTGATTTCCAGCCAGGGGGCTTCTACAATGAGCAGTTCTTC.

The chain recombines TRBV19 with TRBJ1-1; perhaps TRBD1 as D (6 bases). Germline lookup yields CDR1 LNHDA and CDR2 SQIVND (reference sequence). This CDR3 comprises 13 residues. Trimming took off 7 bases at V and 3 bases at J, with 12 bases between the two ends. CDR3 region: CASTLGGDTEAFF. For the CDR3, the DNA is TGTGCCAGTACCCTAGGGGGGGACACTGAAGCTTTCTTT.

The CDR3 loop reads CASSQDVTSGSQASTDTQYF. Written as DNA, the CDR3 is TGTGCCAGCAGCCAAGACGTAACTAGCGGGAGTCAAGCTAGCACAGATACGCAGTATTTT. The chain uses TRBV3-1 (or the pseudogene TRBV3-2) and TRBJ2-3; 11 bases are shared with TRBD2. This CDR3 has 20 residues. CDR1 and CDR2 (germline): LGHDT, YNNKEL (reference sequence). V trimming: 0 bases; J trimming: 0 bases; junction bases outside the gene matches: 11.

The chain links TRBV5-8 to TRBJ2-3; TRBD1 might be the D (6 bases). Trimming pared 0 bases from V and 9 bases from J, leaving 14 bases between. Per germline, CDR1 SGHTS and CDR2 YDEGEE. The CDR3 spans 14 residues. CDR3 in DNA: TGTGCCAGCAGCTTGGAGGGGGTACATACAACGCAGTATTTT. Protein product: CASSLEGVHTTQYF.